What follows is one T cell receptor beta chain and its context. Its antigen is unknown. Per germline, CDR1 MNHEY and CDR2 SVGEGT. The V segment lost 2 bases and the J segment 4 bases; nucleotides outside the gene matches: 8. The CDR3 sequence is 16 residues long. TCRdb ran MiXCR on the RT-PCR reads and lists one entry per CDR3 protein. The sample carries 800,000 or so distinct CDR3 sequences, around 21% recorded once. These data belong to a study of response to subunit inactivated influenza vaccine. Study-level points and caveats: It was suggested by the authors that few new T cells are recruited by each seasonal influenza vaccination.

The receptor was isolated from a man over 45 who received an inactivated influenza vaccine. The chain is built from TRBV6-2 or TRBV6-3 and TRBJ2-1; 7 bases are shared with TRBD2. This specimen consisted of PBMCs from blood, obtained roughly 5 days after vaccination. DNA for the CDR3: TGTGCCAGCAGTTACGATGGGAAGCGGGGATACAATGAGCAGTTCTTC. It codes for CASSYDGKRGYNEQFF.